The 9 T cell receptor beta chains below come from one sample, sequenced in a study of cytomegalovirus exposure and HLA in healthy donors. PCR used 60 Vbeta primers and 13 Jbeta primers. Method: immunoSEQ multiplex PCR; TCRdb's copy keeps in-frame clones and lacks some. The sample consists of around 200,000 clones, 84% of them appearing once. The source material was PBMCs. These receptors were obtained from a woman aged 50 to 60 in good health and CMV-seropositive.

This clone was counted a few times. V is TRBV27 and J is TRBJ2-7, with D possibly TRBD1 on 5 matching bases. The CDR3 is made up of 15 amino acids. V lost 1 base and J 2 bases, leaving 12 bases between the germline ends. The germline V gene encodes CDR1 MNHEY and CDR2 SMNVEV (reference sequence). The CDR3 here is CASSLYWQGTYEQYF. The CDR3, as DNA: TGTGCCAGCAGTTTATATTGGCAGGGAACCTACGAGCAGTACTTC.

This chain links TRBV2 with TRBJ2-7; 12 bases align to TRBD1. The J segment lost 6 bases and the V segment lost 9 bases, leaving 3 bases of the junction unmatched. CDR3 length: 12 residues. Per germline, CDR1 SNHLY and CDR2 FYNNEI. In nucleotides, the CDR3 is TGTGCCAGAGGGACAGGGGGCGGCGAGCAGTACTTC. Amino acids: CARGTGGGEQYF.

The rearrangement uses TRBV19 and TRBJ1-2; D uncertain. CDR3 length equals 14 residues. V lost 4 bases and J lost 3, with 12 bases in between. Per germline, CDR1 LNHDA and CDR2 SQIVND (reference sequence). The CDR3 nucleotides read TGTGCCAGTAGTAATACCTTCGCGGACTATGGCTACACCTTC. Amino acids: CASSNTFADYGYTF.

The chain uses TRBV5-1 and TRBJ2-7; TRBD1 matches at 11 bases. This CDR3 region has 16 residues. V was clipped by 4 bases and J by 4 bases; unmatched bases: 10. Germline-derived CDR1 and CDR2 are SGHRS and YFSETQ. The CDR3 bases are TGCGCCAGCAGCCACAATCCCGGGACAGGGGGATACGAGCAGTACTTC. Its protein product is CASSHNPGTGGYEQYF.

The J gene is TRBJ2-6, the V gene TRBV13, with a possible D match to TRBD2 (6 bases). Germline CDR1 is PRHDT and CDR2 is FYEKMQ (reference sequence). Trimming pared 4 bases from V and 0 bases from J, leaving 13 bases between. The CDR3 consists of 17 residues. The DNA for the CDR3 is TGTGCCAGCAGCTCTAATCGGGGGTTCTCTGGGGCCAACGTCCTGACTTTC. Its protein product is CASSSNRGFSGANVLTF.

V and J are TRBV18 and TRBJ1-3; the D is unclear. CDR1 is KGHSH and CDR2 is LQKENI in the germline V gene. Trimming cost V 3 bases and J 0 bases, with 9 bases left between them. The CDR3 extends over 15 amino acids. The CDR3 loop reads CASSPEVGSGNTIYF. The DNA for the CDR3 is TGTGCCAGCTCACCGGAGGTCGGCTCTGGAAACACCATATATTTT. The whole variable domain, filled in from reference TRBV18 and TRBJ1-3, reads NAGVMQNPRHLVRRRGQEARLRCSPMKGHSHVYWYRQLPEEGLKFMVYLQKENIIDESGMPKERFSAEFPKEGPSILRIQQVVRGDSAAYFCASSPEVGSGNTIYFGEGSWLTVV.

The genes are TRBV28 and TRBJ2-2; 8 nucleotides match TRBD2. V shed 7 bases and J 2 bases; nucleotides not matched to a gene: 9. Germline CDR1 reads MDHEN; CDR2 reads SYDVKM. CDR3 length: 16 residues. DNA for the CDR3: TGTGCCAGCACTCAACCGGGACTAGGAAACACCGGGGAGCTGTTTTTT. It specifies CASTQPGLGNTGELFF.

This clone was recorded a few times. This chain uses TRBV10-1 with TRBJ2-7, with unresolved D. The V end lost 8 bases, the J end lost 6 bases, and 11 bases lay between the germline ends. The CDR3 consists of 11 residues. Germline V gives CDR1 WNHNN, CDR2 SYGVQD (reference sequence). The CDR3 sequence: CASPLSCEQYF. In nucleotides, the CDR3 is TGCGCCAGCCCACTGAGCTGCGAGCAGTACTTC.

This clone was observed a handful of times. This chain links TRBV4-3 with TRBJ1-5; 7 bases fit TRBD1. Germline V gene data show CDR1 as LGHNA and CDR2 as YSLEER. After removal of 2 bases from V and 4 bases from J, the junction contained 5 bases not matched to a gene. The CDR3 has 15 amino acids. CDR3 protein: CASSQTRQGNQPQHF. CDR3 coding DNA: TGCGCCAGCAGCCAAACCCGACAGGGAAATCAGCCCCAGCATTTT.